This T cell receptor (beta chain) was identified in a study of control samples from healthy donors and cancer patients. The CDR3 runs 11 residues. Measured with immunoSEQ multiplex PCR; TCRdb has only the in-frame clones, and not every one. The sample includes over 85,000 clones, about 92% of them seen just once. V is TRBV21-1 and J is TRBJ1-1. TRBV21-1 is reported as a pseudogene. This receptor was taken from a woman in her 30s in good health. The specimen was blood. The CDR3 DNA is TGTGCCAGCAGCGACCGGGGTGAAGCTTTCTTT. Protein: CASSDRGEAFF.